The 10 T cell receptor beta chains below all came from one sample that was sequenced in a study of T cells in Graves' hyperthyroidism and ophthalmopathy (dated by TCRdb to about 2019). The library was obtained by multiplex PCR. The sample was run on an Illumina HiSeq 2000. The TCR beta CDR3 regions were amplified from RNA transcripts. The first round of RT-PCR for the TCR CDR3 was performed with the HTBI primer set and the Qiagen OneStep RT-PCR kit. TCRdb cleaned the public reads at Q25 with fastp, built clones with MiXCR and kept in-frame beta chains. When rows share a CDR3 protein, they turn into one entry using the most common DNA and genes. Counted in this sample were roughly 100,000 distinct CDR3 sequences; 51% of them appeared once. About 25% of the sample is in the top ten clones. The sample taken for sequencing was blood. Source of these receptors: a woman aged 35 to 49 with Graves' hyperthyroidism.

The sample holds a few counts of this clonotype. DNA of the CDR3: TGTGCCAGCAGCCCAACCGGGGAGCTGTTTTTT. It encodes CASSPTGELFF. This chain connects TRBV7-9 to TRBJ2-2; D gene uncertain. The CDR3 loop spans 11 amino acids. With 5 bases removed from V and 5 bases from J, the gap between germline ends came to 3 bases. CDR1 SEHNR and CDR2 FQNEAQ come from the germline V gene (reference sequence).

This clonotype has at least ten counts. The CDR3 nucleotides read TGCAGTGTGGGGGGGGAGGGCGATACGCAGTATTTT. Protein: CSVGGEGDTQYF. The V and J genes are TRBV20-1 and TRBJ2-3; 7 bases align to TRBD2. CDR1 DFQATT and CDR2 SNEGSKA come from the germline V gene (reference sequence). V lost 7 bases and J lost 6; bases outside the gene matches: 7. The CDR3 spans 12 residues.

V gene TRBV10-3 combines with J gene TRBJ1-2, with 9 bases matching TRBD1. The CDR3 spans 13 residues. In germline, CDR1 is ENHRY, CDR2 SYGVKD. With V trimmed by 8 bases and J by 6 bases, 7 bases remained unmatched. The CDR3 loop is CAISGQGFNGYTF. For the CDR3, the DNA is TGTGCCATCTCGGGACAGGGCTTCAATGGCTACACCTTC.

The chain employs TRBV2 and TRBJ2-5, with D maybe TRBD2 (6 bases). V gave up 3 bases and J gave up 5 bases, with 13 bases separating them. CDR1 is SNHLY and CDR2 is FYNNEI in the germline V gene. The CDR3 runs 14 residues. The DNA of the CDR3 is TGTGCCAGCAGTGAGCGGGGAGCAGATGAGACCCAGTACTTC. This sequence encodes CASSERGADETQYF.

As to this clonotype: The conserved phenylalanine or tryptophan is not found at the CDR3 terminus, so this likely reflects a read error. The CDR3 here is CAISEDRGQHYGYTL. As DNA, the CDR3 is TGTGCCATCAGTGAGGACAGGGGGCAGCACTATGGCTACACCCTC. The rearrangement uses TRBV10-3 and TRBJ1-2; 10 bases align to TRBD1. There are 15 residues in the CDR3. The ends lost 2 bases at V and 3 bases at J; junction bases unmatched: 3. Germline loops: CDR1 ENHRY, CDR2 SYGVKD.

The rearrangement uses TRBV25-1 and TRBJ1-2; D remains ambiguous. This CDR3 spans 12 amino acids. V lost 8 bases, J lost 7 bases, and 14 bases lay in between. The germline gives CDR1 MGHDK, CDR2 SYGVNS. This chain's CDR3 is CASLAGEGGYTF. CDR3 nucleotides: TGTGCCAGCTTAGCCGGTGAGGGTGGCTACACCTTC.

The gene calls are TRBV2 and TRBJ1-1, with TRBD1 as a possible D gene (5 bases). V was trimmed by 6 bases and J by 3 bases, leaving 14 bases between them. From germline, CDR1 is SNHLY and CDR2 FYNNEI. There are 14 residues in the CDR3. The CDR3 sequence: CASRAQGTYTEAFF. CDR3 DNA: TGTGCCAGCAGGGCCCAGGGAACCTACACTGAAGCTTTCTTT.

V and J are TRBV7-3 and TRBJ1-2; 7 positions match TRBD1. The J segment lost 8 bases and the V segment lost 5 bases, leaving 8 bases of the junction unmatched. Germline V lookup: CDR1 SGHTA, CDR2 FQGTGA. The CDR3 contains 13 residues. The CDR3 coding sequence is TGTGCCAGCAGCCTACGACAGGGTGGCGGCTACACCTTC. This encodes CASSLRQGGGYTF.

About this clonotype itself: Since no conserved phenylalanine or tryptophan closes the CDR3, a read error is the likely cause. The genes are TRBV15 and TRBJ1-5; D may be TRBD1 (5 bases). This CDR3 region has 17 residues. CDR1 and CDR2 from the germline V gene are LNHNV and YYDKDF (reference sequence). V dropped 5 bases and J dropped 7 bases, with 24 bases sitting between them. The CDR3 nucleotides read TGTGCCACCAGCCCCACGAAGTCGGGGACGGTGCGGCAGCCCCAGCATCTT. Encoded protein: CATSPTKSGTVRQPQHL.

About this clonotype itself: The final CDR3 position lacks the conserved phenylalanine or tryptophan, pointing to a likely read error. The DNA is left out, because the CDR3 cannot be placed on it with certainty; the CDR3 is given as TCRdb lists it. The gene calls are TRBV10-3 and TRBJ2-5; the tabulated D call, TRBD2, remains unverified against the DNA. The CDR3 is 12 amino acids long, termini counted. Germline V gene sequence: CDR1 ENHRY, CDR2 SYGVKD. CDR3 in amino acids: CAISDYRRGPNT.